The 22 T cell receptor beta chains listed next were all sequenced from one sample in a study of shared T cell receptors in the human thymus (dated by TCRdb to the early 2020s). The library was obtained by the immunoSEQ multiplex PCR assay. TCRdb re-hosts the immuneACCESS table, in-frame sequences only. Its copies lack some clones; in the studies checked, an unresolved V gene accounts for under half of them, and the cause for the rest is not known. Across this sample there are hundreds of thousands of clones, with approximately 90% seen only once. The biggest ten clones account for about 0.01% of the sample. The same data also went into a second study, on human thymus T cells.

Sequencing was carried out using thymocytes. Receptors originate from a boy under two years old with a congenital heart defect. Donor details come from another sample of the same person, matched by shared clones.

The gene calls are TRBV5-5 and TRBJ1-2, with 12 bases identical to TRBD1. CDR1 is SGHKS, CDR2 YYEKEE, per germline (reference sequence). The ends lost 1 base at V and 6 bases at J; junction bases unmatched: 4. This CDR3 has 15 amino acids. CDR3 amino acids: CASSLRDRGRDGYTF. CDR3 DNA: TGTGCCAGCAGCTTGCGGGACAGGGGGCGTGATGGCTACACCTTC. The full variable domain, in which reference TRBV5-5 and TRBJ1-2 provide the parts outside the CDR3, is DAGVTQSPTHLIKTRGQQVTLRCSPISGHKSVSWYQQVLGQGPQFIFQYYEKEERGRGNFPDRFSARQFPNYSSELNVNALLLGDSALYLCASSLRDRGRDGYTFGSGTRLTVV.

Only a few counts were recorded for this clone. V usage is TRBV7-2 and J usage is TRBJ2-7; unclear D gene. CDR3 size: 15 residues. Germline assignment: CDR1 SGHTA and CDR2 FQGNSA. Between the trimmed V and J ends, which lost 1 base and 3 bases, there was a span of 13 bases. CDR3 sequence (DNA): TGTGCCAGCAGCTTAGTACTACCCTCAGACTACGAGCAGTACTTC. It codes for CASSLVLPSDYEQYF.

The V gene is TRBV28, the J gene TRBJ1-5, with D unclear. V dropped 4 bases and J dropped 2 bases, with 9 bases sitting between them. The CDR3 has 14 residues. Germline CDR1 MDHEN, CDR2 SYDVKM. The CDR3 coding sequence is TGTGCCAGCAGTTCCTCAGTATGCAATCAGCCCCAGCATTTT. It encodes CASSSSVCNQPQHF.

This sequence joins TRBV27 and TRBJ2-7; 15 nucleotides match TRBD2. The CDR3 has 20 amino acids. The germline V gene encodes CDR1 MNHEY and CDR2 SMNVEV (reference sequence). J gave up 0 bases and V 5 bases, and 14 bases lay outside the gene matches. The CDR3 here is CASSPLDRTGLAGGSYEQYF. The DNA of the CDR3 is TGTGCCAGCAGTCCCTTGGACAGGACGGGACTAGCGGGGGGCTCCTACGAGCAGTACTTC.

The V call is TRBV6-5, the J call TRBJ1-1, with 8 bases identical to TRBD1. J lost 1 base, V lost 2 bases, and 0 bases had no gene match. Germline lookup yields CDR1 MNHEY and CDR2 SVGAGI. The CDR3 loop spans 14 amino acids. CDR3 nucleotides: TGTGCCAGCAGTTACGACAGGGGGAACACTGAAGCTTTCTTT. Translated: CASSYDRGNTEAFF.

This sequence joins TRBV2 and TRBJ2-3; the D is unclear. Looked up from germline, CDR1 is SNHLY and CDR2 is FYNNEI. The CDR3 length is 13 residues. Trimming took 11 bases from V and 7 from J, leaving 19 bases between them. In nucleotides, the CDR3 is TGTGCCGGGCAAGGCTCGAAAGACAATACGCAGTATTTT. Protein: CAGQGSKDNTQYF.

This clone was seen only once. The chain carries TRBV15 and TRBJ2-1, with TRBD2 as a possible D gene (5 bases). This CDR3 is built from 13 residues. CDR1 and CDR2 (germline): LNHNV, YYDKDF (reference sequence). The V gene lost 0 bases and the J gene lost 8 bases, with 8 bases spanning the gap. In nucleotides, the CDR3 is TGTGCCACCAGCAGAGAAGGGAGAGATGAGCAGTTCTTC. Its protein product is CATSREGRDEQFF.

The chain couples TRBV25-1 to TRBJ2-3; no reliable D call. This CDR3 region has 16 residues. Germline CDR1 is MGHDK and CDR2 is SYGVNS. Trimming removed 5 bases from V and 1 base from J, with 16 bases in between. The CDR3 here is CASSRRQRLGTDTQYF. DNA for the CDR3: TGTGCCAGCAGTAGGCGGCAGAGGTTGGGCACAGATACGCAGTATTTT.

This chain joins TRBV6-6 and TRBJ2-7, with 8 nucleotides matching TRBD2. From germline, CDR1 is MNHNY and CDR2 SVGAGI (reference sequence). J gave up 5 bases and V 4 bases, and 13 bases lay outside the gene matches. The length of the CDR3 is 16 residues. This chain's CDR3 is CASSSPLAGGNHEQYF. The CDR3 DNA is TGTGCCAGCAGTTCTCCTCTTGCGGGAGGTAACCACGAGCAGTACTTC.

The sample holds one count of this clone. The V gene is TRBV28, the J gene TRBJ2-7; weak D call: TRBD2 (6 bases). Germline values: CDR1 MDHEN, CDR2 SYDVKM. The ends were cut back, 3 bases at V and 2 bases at J, with 20 bases in the middle. This CDR3 is 17 amino acids long. The chain's CDR3 is CASSFVTRGKEPYEQYF. CDR3 DNA: TGTGCCAGCAGTTTTGTTACCCGGGGGAAGGAGCCCTACGAGCAGTACTTC.

The genes are TRBV4-1 and TRBJ2-5, with 9 bases fitting TRBD2. The J segment lost 2 bases and the V segment lost 0 bases, leaving 7 bases of the junction unmatched. In germline, CDR1 is MGHRA, CDR2 YSYEKL. The CDR3 runs 17 residues. This CDR3 is CASSQDKGGRAQETQYF. The CDR3 DNA follows: TGCGCCAGCAGCCAAGATAAAGGCGGGAGGGCGCAAGAGACCCAGTACTTC.

In this sample, this clone turned up a few times. The genes are TRBV2 and TRBJ2-7, with 12 nucleotides matching TRBD2. The V and J ends lost 4 bases and 2 bases, in that order; junction bases with no gene match: 3. This CDR3 contains 15 residues. CDR1 and CDR2 from the germline V gene are SNHLY and FYNNEI. The CDR3 loop is CASSGASGRAYEQYF. CDR3 sequence (DNA): TGTGCCAGCAGTGGCGCTAGCGGGAGGGCCTACGAGCAGTACTTC.

This clone was observed a few times. V and J are TRBV4-3 and TRBJ2-3; no reliable D call. V was clipped by 1 base and J by 0 bases, with 11 bases between them. Germline CDR1 and CDR2: LGHNA and YSLEER. This CDR3 region has 16 residues. The CDR3 protein is CASSQVPMTSTDTQYF. CDR3 nucleotide sequence: TGCGCCAGCAGCCAAGTCCCTATGACTAGCACAGATACGCAGTATTTT.

The chain couples TRBV30 to TRBJ1-5, with D perhaps matching TRBD1 (5 bases). V shed 3 bases and J shed 5 bases, with 11 bases lying between them. From germline, CDR1 is GTSNPN and CDR2 SVGIG (reference sequence). The CDR3 is made up of 13 amino acids. CDR3 nucleotides: TGTGCCTGGAGAAGGGACTCCGATCAGCCCCAGCATTTT. Protein: CAWRRDSDQPQHF.

V gene TRBV27 combines with J gene TRBJ1-2, with TRBD1 identical over 8 bases. There are 13 residues in the CDR3. The germline CDR1 and CDR2 sequences are MNHEY and SMNVEV (reference sequence). The ends lost 6 bases at V and 6 bases at J; junction bases unmatched: 6. CDR3 coding DNA: TGTGCCAGCAGACAGCGGACAGGGAATGGCTACACCTTC. Amino acids: CASRQRTGNGYTF.

This clone has only one observation. Mismatch with germline at one junction end may stem from a read error. CDR3 sequence: CASSLDPYEQYF. The CDR3 DNA reads TGTGCCAGCAGCCTAGACCCATACGAGCAGTACTTC. The gene calls are TRBV11-3 and TRBJ2-7; D is ambiguous. The CDR3 has 12 residues. Per the germline V gene, CDR1 is SGHNT and CDR2 is YENEEA. The full variable domain, in which reference TRBV11-3 and TRBJ2-7 provide the parts outside the CDR3, is EAGVVQSPRYKIIEKKQPVAFWCNPISGHNTLYWYLQNLGQGPELLIRYENEEAVDDSQLPKDRFSAERLKGVDSTLKIQPAELGDSAVYLCASSLDPYEQYFGPGTRLTVT.

Comment on this clone: This same CDR3 is encoded by further DNA sequences in the sample. CDR3 sequence: CASSLGLASPYEQYF. CDR3 DNA sequence: TGTGCCAGCAGCTTAGGACTAGCGAGCCCCTACGAGCAGTACTTC. The rearrangement joins TRBV7-9 to TRBJ2-7; the match to TRBD2 covers 8 bases. CDR3 length: 15 amino acids. V gave up 1 base and J gave up 2 bases; unmatched junction bases: 4. Germline CDR1 reads SEHNR; CDR2 reads FQNEAQ (reference sequence).

This chain connects TRBV4-1 to TRBJ2-7, with TRBD1 identical over 7 bases. The V gene end was trimmed by 3 bases and the J gene end by 0 bases; junction bases not matched to a gene: 8. Germline-derived CDR1 and CDR2 are MGHRA and YSYEKL. This CDR3 is 16 amino acids long. The CDR3 DNA reads as TGCGCCAGCAGCCATGAGGACAGGAGTAACTCCTACGAGCAGTACTTC. It yields the protein CASSHEDRSNSYEQYF.

The genes are TRBV7-9 and TRBJ2-7; TRBD2 aligns across 14 bases. This CDR3 has 18 residues. The germline V gene has CDR1 SEHNR and CDR2 FQNEAQ (reference sequence). The J segment lost 3 bases and the V segment lost 4 bases, leaving 11 bases of the junction unmatched. As DNA, the CDR3 is TGTGCCAGCAGCTCGCTGACTAGCGGGGGGGAGGGGGACTACGAGCAGTACTTC. Its protein is CASSSLTSGGEGDYEQYF.

The chain links TRBV4-3 to TRBJ2-1; 9 positions match TRBD2. Germline V gene sequence: CDR1 LGHNA, CDR2 YSLEER. V lost 1 base, J lost 4 bases, and 23 bases stayed unmatched. The CDR3 spans 22 residues. CDR3 bases: TGCGCCAGCAGCCAAGCCGGTCAGGGGTTAAGGGGATCTAGCGGGATATACAATGAGCAGTTCTTC. This codes for CASSQAGQGLRGSSGIYNEQFF.

This chain connects TRBV18 to TRBJ2-1, with D possibly matching TRBD1 (6 bases). The CDR3 length is 14 residues. CDR1 is KGHSH and CDR2 is LQKENI in the germline V gene. Trimming cost V 4 bases and J 4 bases, with 11 bases left between them. CDR3 amino acids: CASSLGQFYNEQFF. DNA for the CDR3: TGTGCCAGCTCACTAGGACAGTTTTACAATGAGCAGTTCTTC.

J is TRBJ2-3 and V is TRBV28, with 7 bases fitting TRBD2. V lost 5 bases, J lost 3 bases, and 11 bases stayed unmatched. This CDR3 is 16 amino acids long. From germline, CDR1 is MDHEN and CDR2 SYDVKM. The CDR3: CASSPQAGRETDTQYF. The CDR3 region has the DNA TGTGCCAGCAGTCCGCAAGCGGGGCGGGAGACAGATACGCAGTATTTT.